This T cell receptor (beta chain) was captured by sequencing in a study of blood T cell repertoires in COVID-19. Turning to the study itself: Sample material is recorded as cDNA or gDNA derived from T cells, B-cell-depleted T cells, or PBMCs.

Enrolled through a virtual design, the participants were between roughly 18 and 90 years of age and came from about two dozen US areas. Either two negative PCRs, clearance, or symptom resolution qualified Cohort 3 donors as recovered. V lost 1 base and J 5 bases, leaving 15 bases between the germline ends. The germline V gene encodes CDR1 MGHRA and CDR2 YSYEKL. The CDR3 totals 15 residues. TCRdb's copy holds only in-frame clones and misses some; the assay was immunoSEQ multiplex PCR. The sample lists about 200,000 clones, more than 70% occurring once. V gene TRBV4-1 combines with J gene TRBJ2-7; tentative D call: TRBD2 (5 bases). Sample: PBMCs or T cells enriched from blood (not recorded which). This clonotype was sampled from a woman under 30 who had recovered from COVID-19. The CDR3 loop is CASSQVGLAADEQYF. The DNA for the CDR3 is TGCGCCAGCAGCCAAGTAGGGCTAGCAGCCGACGAGCAGTACTTC.